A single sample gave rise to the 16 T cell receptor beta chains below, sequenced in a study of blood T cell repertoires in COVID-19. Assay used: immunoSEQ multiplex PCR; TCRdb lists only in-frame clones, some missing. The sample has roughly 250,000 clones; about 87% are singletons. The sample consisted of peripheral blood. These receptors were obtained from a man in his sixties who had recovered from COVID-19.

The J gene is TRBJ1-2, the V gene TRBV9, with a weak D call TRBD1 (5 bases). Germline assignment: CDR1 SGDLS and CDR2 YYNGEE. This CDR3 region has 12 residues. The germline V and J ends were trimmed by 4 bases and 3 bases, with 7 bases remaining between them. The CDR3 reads CASSTGDYGYTF. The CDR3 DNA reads TGTGCCAGCAGCACAGGAGACTATGGCTACACCTTC.

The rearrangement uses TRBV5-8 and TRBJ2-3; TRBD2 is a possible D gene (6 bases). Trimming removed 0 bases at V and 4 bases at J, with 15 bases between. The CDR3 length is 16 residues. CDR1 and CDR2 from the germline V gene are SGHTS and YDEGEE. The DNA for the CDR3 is TGTGCCAGCAGCTTGGAGAGGGCGGGGAAGTCAGATACGCAGTATTTT. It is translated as CASSLERAGKSDTQYF. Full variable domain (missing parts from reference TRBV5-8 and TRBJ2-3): EAGVTQSPTHLIKTRGQQATLRCSPISGHTSVYWYQQALGLGLQFLLWYDEGEERNRGNFPPRFSGRQFPNYSSELNVNALELEDSALYLCASSLERAGKSDTQYFGPGTRLTVL.

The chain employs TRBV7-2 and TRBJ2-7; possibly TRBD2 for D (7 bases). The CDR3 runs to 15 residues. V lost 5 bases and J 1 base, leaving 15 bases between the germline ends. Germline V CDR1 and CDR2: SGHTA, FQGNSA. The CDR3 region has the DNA TGTGCCAGCAGCAAAGGGGGGGTCAAATCCTACGAGCAGTACTTC. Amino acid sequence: CASSKGGVKSYEQYF.

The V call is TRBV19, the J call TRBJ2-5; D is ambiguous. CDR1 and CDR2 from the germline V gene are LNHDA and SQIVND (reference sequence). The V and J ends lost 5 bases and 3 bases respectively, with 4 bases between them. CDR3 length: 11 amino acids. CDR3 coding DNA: TGTGCCAGTAGTTTAAAAGAGACCCAGTACTTC. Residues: CASSLKETQYF.

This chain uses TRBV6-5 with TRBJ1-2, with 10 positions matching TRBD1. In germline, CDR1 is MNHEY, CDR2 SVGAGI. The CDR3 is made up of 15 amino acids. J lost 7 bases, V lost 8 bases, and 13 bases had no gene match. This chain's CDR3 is CASALKLGQGFGYTF. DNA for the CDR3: TGTGCCAGCGCCCTGAAGCTGGGACAGGGGTTTGGCTACACCTTC.

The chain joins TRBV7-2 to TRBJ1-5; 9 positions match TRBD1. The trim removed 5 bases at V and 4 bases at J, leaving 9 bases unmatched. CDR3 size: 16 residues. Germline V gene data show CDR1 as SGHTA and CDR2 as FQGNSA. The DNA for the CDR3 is TGTGCCAGCAGCCCCCCGGGGACAGGGAATAATCAGCCCCAGCATTTT. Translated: CASSPPGTGNNQPQHF. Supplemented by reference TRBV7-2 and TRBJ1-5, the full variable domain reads GAGVSQSPSNKVTEKGKDVELRCDPISGHTALYWYRQSLGQGLEFLIYFQGNSAPDKSGLPSDRFSAERTGGSVSTLTIQRTQQEDSAVYLCASSPPGTGNNQPQHFGDGTRLSIL.

The CDR3 bases are TGTGCCAGTAGTATTAGGTGGGCTAGCGGGGGGGCCGGTTTGTATGAGCAGTTCTTC. It specifies CASSIRWASGGAGLYEQFF. The chain links TRBV19 to TRBJ2-1; 12 bases map to TRBD2. The CDR3 has 19 amino acids. Trimming at V came to 3 bases and at J to 8 bases, leaving 17 bases not matched to a gene. Looked up from germline, CDR1 is LNHDA and CDR2 is SQIVND (reference sequence).

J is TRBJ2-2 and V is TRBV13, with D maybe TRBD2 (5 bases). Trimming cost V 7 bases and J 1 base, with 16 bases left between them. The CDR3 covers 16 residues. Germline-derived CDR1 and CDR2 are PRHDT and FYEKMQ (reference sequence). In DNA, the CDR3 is TGTGCCAGCACCCAACTGCGGGCGATGAACACCGGGGAGCTGTTTTTT. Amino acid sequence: CASTQLRAMNTGELFF. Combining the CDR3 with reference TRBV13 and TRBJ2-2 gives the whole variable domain AAGVIQSPRHLIKEKRETATLKCYPIPRHDTVYWYQQGPGQDPQFLISFYEKMQSDKGSIPDRFSAQQFSDYHSELNMSSLELGDSALYFCASTQLRAMNTGELFFGEGSRLTVL.

CDR3 in amino acids: CASSVEGGTEAFF. The CDR3 DNA reads as TGTGCCAGCAGCGTAGAGGGAGGCACTGAAGCTTTCTTT. J is TRBJ1-1 and V is TRBV9; D gene uncertain. This CDR3 has 13 amino acids. The germline V gene encodes CDR1 SGDLS and CDR2 YYNGEE. Trimming took 0 bases from V and 4 from J, leaving 7 bases between them.

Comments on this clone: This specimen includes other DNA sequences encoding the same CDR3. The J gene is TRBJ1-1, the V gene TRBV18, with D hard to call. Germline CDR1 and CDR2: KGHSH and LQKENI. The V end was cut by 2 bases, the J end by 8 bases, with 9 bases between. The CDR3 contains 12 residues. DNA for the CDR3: TGTGCCAGCTCACCATTAACGGGAGAAGCTTTCTTT. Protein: CASSPLTGEAFF.

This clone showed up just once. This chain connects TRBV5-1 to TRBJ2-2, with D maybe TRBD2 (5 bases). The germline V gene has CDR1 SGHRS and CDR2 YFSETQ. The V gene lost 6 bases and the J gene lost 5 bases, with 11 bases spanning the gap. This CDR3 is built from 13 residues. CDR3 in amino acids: CASIPSGTGELFF. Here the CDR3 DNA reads TGCGCCAGCATACCTTCGGGGACCGGGGAGCTGTTTTTT.

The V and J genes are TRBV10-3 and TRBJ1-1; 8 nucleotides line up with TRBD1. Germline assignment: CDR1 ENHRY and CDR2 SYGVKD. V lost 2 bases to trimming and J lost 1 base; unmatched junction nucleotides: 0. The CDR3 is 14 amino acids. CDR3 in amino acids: CAISEGQGNTEAFF. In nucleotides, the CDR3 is TGTGCCATCAGTGAGGGACAGGGGAACACTGAAGCTTTCTTT.

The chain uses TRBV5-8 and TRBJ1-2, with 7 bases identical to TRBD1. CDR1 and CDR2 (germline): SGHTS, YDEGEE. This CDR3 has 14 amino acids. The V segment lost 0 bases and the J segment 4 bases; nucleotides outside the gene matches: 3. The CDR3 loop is CASSLVQGVYGYTF. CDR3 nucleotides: TGTGCCAGCAGCTTGGTGCAGGGGGTCTATGGCTACACCTTC.

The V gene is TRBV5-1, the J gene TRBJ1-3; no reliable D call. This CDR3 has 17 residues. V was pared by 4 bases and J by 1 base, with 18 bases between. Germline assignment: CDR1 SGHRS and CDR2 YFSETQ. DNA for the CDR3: TGCGCCAGCAGCCTGACGGAGGGTTCGGGGTCTGGAAACACCATATATTTT. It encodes CASSLTEGSGSGNTIYF.

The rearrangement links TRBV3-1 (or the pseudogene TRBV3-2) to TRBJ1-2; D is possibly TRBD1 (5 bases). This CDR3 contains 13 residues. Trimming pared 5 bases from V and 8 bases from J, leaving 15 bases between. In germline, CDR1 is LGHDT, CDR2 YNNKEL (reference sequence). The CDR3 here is CASSWDSLLGYTF. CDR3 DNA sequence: TGTGCCAGCAGCTGGGACTCTTTACTCGGCTACACCTTC.

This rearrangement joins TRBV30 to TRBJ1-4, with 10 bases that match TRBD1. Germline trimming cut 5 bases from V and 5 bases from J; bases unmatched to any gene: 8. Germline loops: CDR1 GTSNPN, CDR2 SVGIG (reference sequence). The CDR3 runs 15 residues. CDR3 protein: CAWLFRGQGNEKLFF. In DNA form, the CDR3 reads TGTGCCTGGCTTTTCCGGGGACAGGGGAATGAAAAACTGTTTTTT.